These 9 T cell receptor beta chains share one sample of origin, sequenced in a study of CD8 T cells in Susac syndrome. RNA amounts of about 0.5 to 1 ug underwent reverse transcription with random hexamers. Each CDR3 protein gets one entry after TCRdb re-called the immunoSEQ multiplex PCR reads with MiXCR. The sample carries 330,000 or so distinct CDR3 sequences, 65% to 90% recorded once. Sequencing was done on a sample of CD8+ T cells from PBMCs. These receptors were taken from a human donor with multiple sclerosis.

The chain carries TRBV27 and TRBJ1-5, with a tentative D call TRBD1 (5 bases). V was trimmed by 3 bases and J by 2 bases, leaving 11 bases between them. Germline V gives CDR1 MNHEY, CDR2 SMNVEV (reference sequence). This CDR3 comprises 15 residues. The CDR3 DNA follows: TGTGCCAGCAGTTTGGGGGTCGAGGGCAATCAGCCCCAGCATTTT. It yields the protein CASSLGVEGNQPQHF.

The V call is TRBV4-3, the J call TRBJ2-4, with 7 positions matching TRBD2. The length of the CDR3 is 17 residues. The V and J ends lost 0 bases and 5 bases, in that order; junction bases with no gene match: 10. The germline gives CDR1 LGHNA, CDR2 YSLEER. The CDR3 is CASSQDLTSWVENIQYF. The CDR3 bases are TGCGCCAGCAGCCAAGATCTGACTAGCTGGGTGGAAAACATTCAGTACTTC.

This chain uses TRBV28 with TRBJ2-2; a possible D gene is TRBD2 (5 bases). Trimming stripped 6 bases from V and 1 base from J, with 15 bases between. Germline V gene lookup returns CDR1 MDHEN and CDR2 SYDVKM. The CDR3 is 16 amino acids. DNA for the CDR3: TGTGCCAGCAGGGCGGTGGAGGTTGGGAACACCGGGGAGCTGTTTTTT. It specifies CASRAVEVGNTGELFF.

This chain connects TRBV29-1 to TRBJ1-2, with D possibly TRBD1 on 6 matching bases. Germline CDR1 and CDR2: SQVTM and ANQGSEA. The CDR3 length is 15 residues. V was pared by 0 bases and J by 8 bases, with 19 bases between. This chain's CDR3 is CSVEEGSGGGGGYTF. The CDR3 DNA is TGCAGCGTTGAAGAAGGGTCCGGGGGCGGAGGGGGCTACACCTTC.

The CDR3 DNA follows: TGCGCCAGCATCGGAGGGTCGAGCACTGAAGCTTTCTTT. Its protein product is CASIGGSSTEAFF. The chain has TRBV4-3 and TRBJ1-1; D not certain. V was clipped by 7 bases and J by 4 bases, with 13 bases between them. Germline V gene sequence: CDR1 LGHNA, CDR2 YSLEER. This CDR3 has 13 amino acids.

In nucleotides, the CDR3 is TGTGCCAGCAGTTTACAGGGGGCGTTCTACGAGCAGTACTTC. Its translation is CASSLQGAFYEQYF. The chain employs TRBV27 and TRBJ2-7, with 8 bases fitting TRBD1. This CDR3 has 14 amino acids. Germline lookup yields CDR1 MNHEY and CDR2 SMNVEV (reference sequence). J was trimmed by 3 bases and V by 2 bases; bases with no gene match: 3.

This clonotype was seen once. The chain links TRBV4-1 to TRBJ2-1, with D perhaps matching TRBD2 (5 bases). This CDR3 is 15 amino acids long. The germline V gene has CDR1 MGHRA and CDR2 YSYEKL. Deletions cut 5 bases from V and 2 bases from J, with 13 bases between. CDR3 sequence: CASSLVGGPYNEQFF. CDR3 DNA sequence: TGCGCCAGCAGCTTGGTTGGCGGGCCCTACAATGAGCAGTTCTTC.

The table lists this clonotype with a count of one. The CDR3 spells CASSQGAVSPLHF. In nucleotides, the CDR3 is TGTGCCAGCAGCCAAGGGGCAGTCTCACCCCTCCACTTT. The rearrangement links TRBV14 to TRBJ1-6; D ambiguous. The germline V gene encodes CDR1 SGHDN and CDR2 FVKESK. This CDR3 is 13 amino acids long. The germline V and J ends were trimmed by 1 base and 10 bases, with 8 bases remaining between them.

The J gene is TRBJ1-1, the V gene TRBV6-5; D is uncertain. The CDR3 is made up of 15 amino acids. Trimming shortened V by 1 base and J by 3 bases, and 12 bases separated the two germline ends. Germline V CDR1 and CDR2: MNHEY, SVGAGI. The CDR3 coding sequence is TGTGCCAGCAGTTACTTAGGATTCACGGACACTGAAGCTTTCTTT. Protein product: CASSYLGFTDTEAFF.